This T cell receptor (beta chain) was identified during a study of blood T cell repertoires in COVID-19. About the research overall: Acute and convalescent COVID-19 samples came from the United States, Italy and Spain.

TCRdb keeps only in-frame clones here, not all; method: immunoSEQ multiplex PCR. This table holds 340,000 or so clones, 80% to 90% found once. V lost 0 bases and J 3 bases, leaving 8 bases between the germline ends. The CDR3 extends over 15 amino acids. Germline V CDR1 and CDR2: SEHNR, FQNEAQ (reference sequence). The material sequenced was peripheral blood. The receptor's source is a man aged 50-60 years with active or convalescent COVID-19. The rearrangement links TRBV7-9 to TRBJ1-4; D gene ambiguous. The CDR3 spells CASSLAGRANEKLFF. The CDR3 bases are TGTGCCAGCAGCTTAGCCGGGCGGGCTAATGAAAAACTGTTTTTT.